This T cell receptor beta chain was captured in a study of CD8 T cells in acute hepatitis C reinfection. General observations from the study: Preferential TRBV04 and TRBV06 usage appeared in all groups and was not explained by the naive pool. No group differed significantly in the high NS3-1073 repertoire diversity.

As for this clone: Its antigen is still unknown.

Germline CDR1 reads SGHAT; CDR2 reads FQDESV (reference sequence). CDR3 size: 16 residues. V lost 2 bases and J lost 7; bases outside the gene matches: 14. Sequencing used immunoSEQ multiplex PCR; TCRdb keeps in-frame clones, though not all of them. The table has about 38,000 clones, about 87% seen once. The time point: naive CD8 control sorted from an acute-time-point sample. A positive HCV RNA or antibody test following a negative test within 24 weeks defined acute primary infection. The sequence came from a man aged 25 to 40 with chronic hepatitis C. Sequencing input: naive CD8+ T cells from PBMCs. J is TRBJ2-7 and V is TRBV11-1; TRBD1 agrees at 7 bases. CDR3: CASSLRGQPGTEEQYF. The CDR3 nucleotides read TGTGCCAGCAGCTTACGGGGACAGCCAGGCACCGAGGAGCAGTACTTC. Full variable domain (remainder filled in from reference TRBV11-1 and TRBJ2-7): EAEVAQSPRYKITEKSQAVAFWCDPISGHATLYWYRQILGQGPELLVQFQDESVVDDSQLPKDRFSAERLKGVDSTLKIQPAELGDSAMYLCASSLRGQPGTEEQYFGPGTRLTVT.